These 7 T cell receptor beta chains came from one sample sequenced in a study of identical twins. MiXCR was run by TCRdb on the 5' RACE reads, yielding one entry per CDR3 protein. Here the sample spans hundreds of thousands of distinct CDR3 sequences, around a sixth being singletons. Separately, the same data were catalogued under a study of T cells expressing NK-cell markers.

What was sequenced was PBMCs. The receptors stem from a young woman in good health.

CDR3 amino acids: CASTTTRAGANVLTF. The CDR3 DNA is TGTGCCAGCACCACTACTAGGGCTGGGGCCAACGTCCTGACTTTC. The genes are TRBV6-1 and TRBJ2-6, with D possibly matching TRBD2 (5 bases). V lost 7 bases and J lost 2, with 12 bases in between. The CDR3 length is 15 residues. Germline V lookup: CDR1 MNHNS, CDR2 SASEGT.

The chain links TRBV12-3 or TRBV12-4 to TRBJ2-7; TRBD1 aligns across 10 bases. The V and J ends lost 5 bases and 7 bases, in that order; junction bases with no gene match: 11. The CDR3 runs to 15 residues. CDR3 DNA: TGTGCCAGCAGTCAGACAGGGGGCGCATCACAGGAGCAGTACTTC. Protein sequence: CASSQTGGASQEQYF.

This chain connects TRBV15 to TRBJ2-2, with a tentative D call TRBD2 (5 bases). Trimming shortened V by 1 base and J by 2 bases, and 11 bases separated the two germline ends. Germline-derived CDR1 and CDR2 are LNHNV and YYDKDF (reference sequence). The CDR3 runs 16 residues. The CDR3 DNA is TGTGCCACCAGCAGAGGAACCGGGGTAAACACCGGGGAGCTGTTTTTT. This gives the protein CATSRGTGVNTGELFF.

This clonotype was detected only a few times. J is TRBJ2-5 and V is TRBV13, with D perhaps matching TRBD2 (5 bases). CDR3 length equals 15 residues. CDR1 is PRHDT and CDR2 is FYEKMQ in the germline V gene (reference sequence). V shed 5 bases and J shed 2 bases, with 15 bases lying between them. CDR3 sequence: CASSTVFGEQETQYF. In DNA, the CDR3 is TGTGCCAGCAGCACCGTTTTCGGGGAACAAGAGACCCAGTACTTC.

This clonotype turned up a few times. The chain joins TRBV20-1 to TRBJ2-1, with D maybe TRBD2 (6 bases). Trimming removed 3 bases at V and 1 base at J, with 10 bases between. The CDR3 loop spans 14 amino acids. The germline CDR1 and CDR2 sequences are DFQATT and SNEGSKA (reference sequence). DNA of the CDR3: TGCAGTGCTAGGGGGACTCGGTCCTACAATGAGCAGTTCTTC. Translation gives CSARGTRSYNEQFF.

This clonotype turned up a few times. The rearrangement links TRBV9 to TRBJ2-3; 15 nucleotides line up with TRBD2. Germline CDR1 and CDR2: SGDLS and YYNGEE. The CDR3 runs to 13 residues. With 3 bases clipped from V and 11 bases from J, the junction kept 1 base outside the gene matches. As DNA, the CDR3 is TGTGCCAGCAGCGCGGGACTAGCGGGAGGGCAGTATTTT. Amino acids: CASSAGLAGGQYF.

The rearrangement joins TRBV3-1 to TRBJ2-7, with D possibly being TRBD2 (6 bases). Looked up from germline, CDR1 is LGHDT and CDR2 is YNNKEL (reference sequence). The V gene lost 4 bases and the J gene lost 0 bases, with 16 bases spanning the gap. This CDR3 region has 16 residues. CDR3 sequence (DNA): TGTGCCAGCAGCCCATTTGAATGGAGGGGCTCCTACGAGCAGTACTTC. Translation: CASSPFEWRGSYEQYF.